Included here is one T cell receptor (beta chain) sequence, with context. This record belongs to a study of blood T cell repertoires in COVID-19. Authors' processing steps: Amplifying reference gene primers gave estimates of nucleated cell counts. Measured with immunoSEQ multiplex PCR; TCRdb has only the in-frame clones, and not every one. V and J calls plus clone size are reproduced from that table; the DNA served to infer D and trimming. In the table there are about 140,000 clones, about 87% of which are singletons. Input material: peripheral blood. This sequence originates from a woman of 80 years or more with acute or convalescent COVID-19.

CDR3 residues: CASSYGQHNEKLFF. CDR3 bases: TGCGCCAGCAGCTACGGACAGCATAATGAAAAACTGTTTTTT. V usage is TRBV4-1 and J usage is TRBJ1-4, with D possibly matching TRBD1 (6 bases). CDR1 is MGHRA, CDR2 YSYEKL, per germline. Trimming cost V 5 bases and J 4 bases, with 11 bases left between them. This CDR3 has 14 residues.